This TCR beta chain was recorded in a study of sequential checkpoint blockade in melanoma. V was pared by 4 bases and J by 2 bases, with 17 bases between. Germline CDR1 SGHAT, CDR2 FQDESV (reference sequence). This CDR3 contains 16 residues. The data were produced by immunoSEQ multiplex PCR, yet TCRdb's version contains in-frame clones alone and is incomplete. The table lists 9,500 to 15,000 clones, approximately 80% of them singletons. This sample's treatment: randomized to nivolumab then ipilimumab (arm A) or the reverse (arm B). Patients had received no earlier DNA-damaging chemotherapy. The receptor was isolated from a human donor with melanoma. The sequenced sample was CD8+ T cells sorted from blood (inferred from file names), obtained from a patient given nivolumab and ipilimumab in sequence. This chain joins TRBV11-1 and TRBJ2-5, with D possibly matching TRBD1 (6 bases). CDR3 coding DNA: TGTGCCAGCAGCTCCGCCGAGGACAGCCATCAAGAGACCCAGTACTTC. Translated: CASSSAEDSHQETQYF. The full variable domain, with the rest looked up from reference TRBV11-1 and TRBJ2-5, is EAEVAQSPRYKITEKSQAVAFWCDPISGHATLYWYRQILGQGPELLVQFQDESVVDDSQLPKDRFSAERLKGVDSTLKIQPAELGDSAMYLCASSSAEDSHQETQYFGPGTRLLVL.